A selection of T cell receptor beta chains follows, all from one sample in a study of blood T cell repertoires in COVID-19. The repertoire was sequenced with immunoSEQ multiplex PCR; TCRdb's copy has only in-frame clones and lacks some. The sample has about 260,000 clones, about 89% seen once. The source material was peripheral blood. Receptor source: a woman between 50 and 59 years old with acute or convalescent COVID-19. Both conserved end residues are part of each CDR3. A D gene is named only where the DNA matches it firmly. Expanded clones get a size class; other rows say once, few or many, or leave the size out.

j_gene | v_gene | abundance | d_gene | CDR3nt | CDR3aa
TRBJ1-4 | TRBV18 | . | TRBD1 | TGTGCCAGCAAAGACCGGGACAGCGGTGAAAAACTGTTTTTT | CASKDRDSGEKLFF
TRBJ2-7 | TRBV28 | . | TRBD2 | TGTGCCAGCAGTTTACTAGCGGCCCGGGTCGAGCAGTACTTC | CASSLLAARVEQYF
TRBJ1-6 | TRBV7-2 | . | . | TGTGCCAGCAGCGCGGACCGTGGGGCGGTAGGTTCACCCCTCCACTTT | CASSADRGAVGSPLHF
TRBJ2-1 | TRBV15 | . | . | TGTGCCACCAGCAGGAGGGACTCCCTAAGCTCCTACAATGAGCAGTTCTTC | CATSRRDSLSSYNEQFF
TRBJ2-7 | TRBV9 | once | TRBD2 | TGTGCCAGCAGCCCACGGGGGGGCTACGAGCAGTACTTC | CASSPRGGYEQYF
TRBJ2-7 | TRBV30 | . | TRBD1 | TGTGCCTGGAGTCCCTGGGACAGGGGCTTCAACGAGCAGTACTTC | CAWSPWDRGFNEQYF
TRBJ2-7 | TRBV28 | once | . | TGTGCCAGCAGTTTTCAGGGAGGAAACGAGCAGTACTTC | CASSFQGGNEQYF
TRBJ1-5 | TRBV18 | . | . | TGTGCCAGCTCACCGGCAGGGGACGGGCAGCCCCAGCATTTT | CASSPAGDGQPQHF
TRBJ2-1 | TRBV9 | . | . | TGTGCCAGCAGCGTCGGCTACAATGAGCAGTTCTTC | CASSVGYNEQFF
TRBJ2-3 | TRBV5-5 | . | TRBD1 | TGTGCCAGCAGCTCACCCGACAGGGCCGATACGCAGTATTTT | CASSSPDRADTQYF
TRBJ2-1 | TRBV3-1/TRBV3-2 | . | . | TGTGCCAGCAGCCCCCGGGCGGGCGGCCATCACAATGAGCAGTTCTTC | CASSPRAGGHHNEQFF
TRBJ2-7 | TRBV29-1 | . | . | TGCAGCGTTGCCCTTTCCTACGAGCAGTACTTC | CSVALSYEQYF
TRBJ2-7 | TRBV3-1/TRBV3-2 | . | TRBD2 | TGTGCCAGCAGCCAAGCCCGAGGACTAGCGGGAGTTAGTTACGAGCAGTACTTC | CASSQARGLAGVSYEQYF
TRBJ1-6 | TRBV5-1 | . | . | TGCGCCAGCAGCTTGGACAGGGCGCCCCTCCACTTT | CASSLDRAPLHF
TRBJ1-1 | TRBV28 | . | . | TGTGCCAGCAGCCCAACGACAGTCCGGAACACTGAAGCTTTCTTT | CASSPTTVRNTEAFF
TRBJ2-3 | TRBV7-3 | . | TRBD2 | TGTGCCAGCAGCTTTCGCGGGAGAGTAACAGATACGCAGTATTTT | CASSFRGRVTDTQYF
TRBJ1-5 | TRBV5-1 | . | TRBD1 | TGCGCCAGCAGCTTGTCCGGGACAGGTGGGCAGCCCCAGCATTTT | CASSLSGTGGQPQHF
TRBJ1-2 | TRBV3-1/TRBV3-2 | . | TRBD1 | TGTGCCAGCAGCCAATCGACAGGGGATTATGGCTACACCTTC | CASSQSTGDYGYTF
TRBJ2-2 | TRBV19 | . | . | TGTGCCAGTATGGGCACTCTGAACACCGGGGAGCTGTTTTTT | CASMGTLNTGELFF
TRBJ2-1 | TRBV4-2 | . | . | TGTGCCAGCAGCCAAGAGGCGGGATTACTCTCCGATGAGCAGTTCTTC | CASSQEAGLLSDEQFF
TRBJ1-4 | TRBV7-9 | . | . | TGTGCCAGCAGCTTTCGGGGTTCGGGGTCAAACACTGGTGAAAAACTGTTTTTT | CASSFRGSGSNTGEKLFF
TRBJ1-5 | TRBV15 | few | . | TGTGCCACCAGCAGACGTTGGATGTCGGGGGGCGGTCAGCCCCAGCATTTT | CATSRRWMSGGGQPQHF
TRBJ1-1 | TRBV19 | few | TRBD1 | TGTGCCAGTAGCCCCCGGGACAGGGGGCCCATGAACACTGAAGCTTTCTTT | CASSPRDRGPMNTEAFF
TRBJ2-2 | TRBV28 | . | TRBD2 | TGTGCCAGCAATACTGTAGGGGGGACTAGTATCGGGGAGCTGTTTTTT | CASNTVGGTSIGELFF
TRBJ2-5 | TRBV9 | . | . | TGTGCCAGCAGCGCAACTACCGGACAAGAGACCCAGTACTTC | CASSATTGQETQYF
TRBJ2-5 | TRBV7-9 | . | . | TGTGCCAGCAGCTTAGTTGGGGCACATCAAGAGACCCAGTACTTC | CASSLVGAHQETQYF
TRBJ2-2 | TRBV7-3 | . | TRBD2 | TGTGCCAGCAGCTTATCTAGCGGGAGATCAGGCGGGGAGCTGTTTTTT | CASSLSSGRSGGELFF
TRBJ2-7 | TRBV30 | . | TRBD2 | TGTGCCTGGAGCGTAAAAGCACGCGGGACTATAACTCACGAGCAGTACTTC | CAWSVKARGTITHEQYF
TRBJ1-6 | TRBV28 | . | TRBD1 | TGTGCCAGCAGTTTGTCACAGGGGTCGCGGTCACCCCTCCACTTT | CASSLSQGSRSPLHF
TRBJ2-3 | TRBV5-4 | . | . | TGTGCCAGCAGCTTGGGAGGCGGGACTAGCACAGATACGCAGTATTTT | CASSLGGGTSTDTQYF
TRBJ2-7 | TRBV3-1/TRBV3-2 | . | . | TGTGCCAGCAGCCAAGTCTTGTTAGCGGAAGCCTACGAGCAGTACTTC | CASSQVLLAEAYEQYF
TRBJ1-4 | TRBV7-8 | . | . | TGTGCCAGCAGCCCCCGGCGAGGCCCTGCAACTAATGAAAAACTGTTTTTT | CASSPRRGPATNEKLFF
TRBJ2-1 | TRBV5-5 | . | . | TGCGTCACCCGGCGGGGAGGTTATTCCTACAATGAGCAGTTCTTC | CVTRRGGYSYNEQFF
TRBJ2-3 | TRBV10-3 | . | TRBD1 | TGTGCCATCAACAGGGGGGTCACAGATACGCAGTATTTT | CAINRGVTDTQYF
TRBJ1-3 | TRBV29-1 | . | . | TGCAGCGTTGCAGATATTGGAAACACCATATATTTT | CSVADIGNTIYF
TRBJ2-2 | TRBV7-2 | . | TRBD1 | TGTGCCAGCAGCTTGGACAGGGGGAGGTCCGGGGAGCTGTTTTTT | CASSLDRGRSGELFF
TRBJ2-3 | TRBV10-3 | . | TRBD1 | TGTGCCATCAGTGGGACAGGGGGCACAGATACGCAGTATTTT | CAISGTGGTDTQYF
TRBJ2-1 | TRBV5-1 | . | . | TGCGCCAGCAGCTTTATAATCAGTGAGCAGTTCTTC | CASSFIISEQFF
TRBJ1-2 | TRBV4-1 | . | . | TGCGCCACGAGAGCGACAGGACATGGTAACTATGGCTACACCTTC | CATRATGHGNYGYTF
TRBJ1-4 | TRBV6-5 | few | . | TGTGCCAGCAGTTACTCGAATACAGGATTTAATGAAAAACTGTTTTTT | CASSYSNTGFNEKLFF
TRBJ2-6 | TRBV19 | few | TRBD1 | TGTGCCAGTTGTCGGGACAGGGGCTCTGGGGCCAACGTCCTGACTTTC | CASCRDRGSGANVLTF
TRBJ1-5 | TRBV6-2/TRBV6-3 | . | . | TGTGCCAGCAGTTACTCGGGGGGAGGGGGCAATCAGCCCCAGCATTTT | CASSYSGGGGNQPQHF
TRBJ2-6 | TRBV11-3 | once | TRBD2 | TGTGCCAGCAGCCGATCTAGCGGGACTGGGGCCAACGTCCTGACTTTC | CASSRSSGTGANVLTF
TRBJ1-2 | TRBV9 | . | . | TGTGCCAGCAGCGGGGCCCTCCATGGCTACACCTTC | CASSGALHGYTF
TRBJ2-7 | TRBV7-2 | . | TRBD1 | TGTGCCAGCAGCCCCGGGACAGCGGTCCCCTACGAGCAGTACTTC | CASSPGTAVPYEQYF
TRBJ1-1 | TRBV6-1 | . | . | TGTGCCAGCAGTGAATCGCGGGGTACTGAAGCTTTCTTT | CASSESRGTEAFF
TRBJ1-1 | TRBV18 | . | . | TGTGCCAGCTCACCACCGAACAGGGCCACTGAAGCTTTCTTT | CASSPPNRATEAFF
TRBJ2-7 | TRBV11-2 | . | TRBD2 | TGTGCCAGCAGCTTGGGGGGAGGGCCCTACGAGCAGTACTTC | CASSLGGGPYEQYF
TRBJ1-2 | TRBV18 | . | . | TGTGCCAGCTCACCAGGGGCCGAGGTTGGCTACACCTTC | CASSPGAEVGYTF
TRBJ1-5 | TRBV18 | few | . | TGTGCCAGCTCCCCCCCGGGGTCGTCGACTCAGCCCCAGCATTTT | CASSPPGSSTQPQHF
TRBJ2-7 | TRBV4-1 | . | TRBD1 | TGCGCCAGCAGCCAAACTTTGGGGACAGGGGGTTACTACGAGCAGTACTTC | CASSQTLGTGGYYEQYF
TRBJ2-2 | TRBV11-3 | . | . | TGTGCCAGCAGCTTATCGTATGGTCGGGGCACCGGGGAGCTGTTTTTT | CASSLSYGRGTGELFF
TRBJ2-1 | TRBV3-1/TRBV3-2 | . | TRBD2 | TGTGCCAGCAGCCAAGGGACGCGGGGGGGTAATGAGCAGTTCTTC | CASSQGTRGGNEQFF
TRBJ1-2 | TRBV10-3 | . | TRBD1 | TGTGCCGCGGGACAGGGGGATAATGGCTACACCTTC | CAAGQGDNGYTF